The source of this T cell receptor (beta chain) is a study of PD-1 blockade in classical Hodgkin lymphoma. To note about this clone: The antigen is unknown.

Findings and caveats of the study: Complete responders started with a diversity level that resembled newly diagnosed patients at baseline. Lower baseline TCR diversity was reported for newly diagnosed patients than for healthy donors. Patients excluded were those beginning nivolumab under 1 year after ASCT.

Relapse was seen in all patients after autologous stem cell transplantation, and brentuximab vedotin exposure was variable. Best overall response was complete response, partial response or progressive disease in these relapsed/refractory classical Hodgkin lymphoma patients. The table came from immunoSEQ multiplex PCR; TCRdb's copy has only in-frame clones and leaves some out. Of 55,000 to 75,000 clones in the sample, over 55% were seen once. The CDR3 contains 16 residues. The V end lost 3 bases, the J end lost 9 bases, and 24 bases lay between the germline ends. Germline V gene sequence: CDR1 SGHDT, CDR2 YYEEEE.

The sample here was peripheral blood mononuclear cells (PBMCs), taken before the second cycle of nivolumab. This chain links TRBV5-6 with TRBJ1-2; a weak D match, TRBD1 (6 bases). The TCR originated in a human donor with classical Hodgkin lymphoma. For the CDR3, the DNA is TGTGCCAGCAGCTCGTGGGGGTCGGGGACAATGGGTAGCTACACCTTC. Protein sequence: CASSSWGSGTMGSYTF.